These T cell receptor beta chains were read from a single sample in a study of blood T cell repertoires in COVID-19. Sequenced by immunoSEQ multiplex PCR; TCRdb stores in-frame clones only, minus some. The sample carries roughly 140,000 clones, about 84% recorded once. The sample consisted of PBMCs or T cells enriched from blood (not recorded which). These receptors came from a woman aged 18-29 years who had been exposed to COVID-19. Each CDR3 is given with its conserved first and last residue. The order of the fields is J gene, D gene, V gene, clone size, CDR3 DNA, CDR3 protein. D genes are given only for firm matches. Clone size appears in some rows only: once, few, many, or a class for an expanded clone.

J gene: TRBJ1-2; D gene: .; V gene: TRBV24-1; clone size: .; CDR3 DNA: TGTGCCACCAGTGATTCTGGACAGAACTATGGCTACACCTTC; CDR3 protein: CATSDSGQNYGYTF
J gene: TRBJ2-7; D gene: TRBD2; V gene: TRBV27; clone size: .; CDR3 DNA: TGTGCCAGCAGCACCGGGACTAGCGGTGTAAGGGAGCAGTACTTC; CDR3 protein: CASSTGTSGVREQYF
J gene: TRBJ2-5; D gene: .; V gene: TRBV7-9; clone size: .; CDR3 DNA: TGTGCCAGCAGTCTAGCCCAAGAGACCCAGTACTTC; CDR3 protein: CASSLAQETQYF
J gene: TRBJ2-7; D gene: .; V gene: TRBV27; clone size: .; CDR3 DNA: TGTGCCAGCAGTTTATCTCACAACTCCTACGAGCAGTACTTC; CDR3 protein: CASSLSHNSYEQYF
J gene: TRBJ2-1; D gene: .; V gene: TRBV5-5; clone size: .; CDR3 DNA: TGTGCCAGCAGCGCTCAATCCATTCCGGGCAATGAGCAGTTCTTC; CDR3 protein: CASSAQSIPGNEQFF
J gene: TRBJ1-1; D gene: .; V gene: TRBV6-5; clone size: .; CDR3 DNA: TGTGCCAGCAGTCCCGGCGGGGAGAACACTGAAGCTTTCTTT; CDR3 protein: CASSPGGENTEAFF
J gene: TRBJ2-1; D gene: .; V gene: TRBV7-2; clone size: .; CDR3 DNA: TGTGCCAGCAGCCCTGCTAGCGCCCGCCTAGAGCAGTTCTTC; CDR3 protein: CASSPASARLEQFF
J gene: TRBJ2-5; D gene: TRBD2; V gene: TRBV6-6; clone size: .; CDR3 DNA: TGTGCCAGCAACAGCGCGGGAGGGCCGAAGACCCAGTACTTC; CDR3 protein: CASNSAGGPKTQYF
J gene: TRBJ1-1; D gene: TRBD1; V gene: TRBV25-1; clone size: .; CDR3 DNA: TGTGCCAGCAGCTGGACAGGAATCAGTTCGCGGGCTTTCTTT; CDR3 protein: CASSWTGISSRAFF
J gene: TRBJ2-4; D gene: .; V gene: TRBV2; clone size: .; CDR3 DNA: TGTGCCAGCAGTGAGATTACAGGGATCAGCATTCAGTACTTC; CDR3 protein: CASSEITGISIQYF
J gene: TRBJ1-1; D gene: TRBD1; V gene: TRBV6-4; clone size: .; CDR3 DNA: TGTGCCAGCAGTGAACAGGGGGGAACTGAAGCTTTCTTT; CDR3 protein: CASSEQGGTEAFF
J gene: TRBJ1-1; D gene: .; V gene: TRBV14; clone size: .; CDR3 DNA: TGTGCCAGCAGCCAAGAGCTCCACCAAGTGGCAGCTTTCTTT; CDR3 protein: CASSQELHQVAAFF
J gene: TRBJ2-7; D gene: .; V gene: TRBV14; clone size: .; CDR3 DNA: TGTGCCAGCAGCCGGGACACCTACGAGCAGTACTTC; CDR3 protein: CASSRDTYEQYF
J gene: TRBJ1-1; D gene: .; V gene: TRBV7-9; clone size: .; CDR3 DNA: TGTGCCAGCAGCTTTAGCCATGACACTGAAGCTTTCTTT; CDR3 protein: CASSFSHDTEAFF
J gene: TRBJ2-3; D gene: TRBD1; V gene: TRBV10-3; clone size: once; CDR3 DNA: TGTGCCATCAGATGGACAGGGGGCGCAGATACGCAGTATTTT; CDR3 protein: CAIRWTGGADTQYF
J gene: TRBJ1-2; D gene: TRBD1; V gene: TRBV27; clone size: .; CDR3 DNA: TGTGCCAGCAGTCCGACAGGGGGGTATGGCTACACCTTC; CDR3 protein: CASSPTGGYGYTF
J gene: TRBJ1-5; D gene: .; V gene: TRBV7-9; clone size: .; CDR3 DNA: TGTGCCAGCAGCCCCAGGGATAGCAATCAGCCCCAGCATTTT; CDR3 protein: CASSPRDSNQPQHF
J gene: TRBJ1-2; D gene: .; V gene: TRBV19; clone size: .; CDR3 DNA: TGTGCCAGTAGTATAGATCTGGAGGGAGGCTACACCTTC; CDR3 protein: CASSIDLEGGYTF
J gene: TRBJ1-5; D gene: .; V gene: TRBV3-1/TRBV3-2; clone size: .; CDR3 DNA: TGTGCCAGCAGCTCCCCAGCTCACAGGGCTGGCAATCAGCCCCAGCATTTT; CDR3 protein: CASSSPAHRAGNQPQHF
J gene: TRBJ2-5; D gene: .; V gene: TRBV11-2; clone size: .; CDR3 DNA: TGTGCCAGCAGCTTACTTCGAGGGAGCGCCGAGACCCAGTACTTC; CDR3 protein: CASSLLRGSAETQYF
J gene: TRBJ2-1; D gene: TRBD2; V gene: TRBV9; clone size: .; CDR3 DNA: TGTGCCAGCAGCCCCGGACTAGCGAGCGATGAGCAGTTCTTC; CDR3 protein: CASSPGLASDEQFF
J gene: TRBJ1-4; D gene: TRBD1; V gene: TRBV18; clone size: once; CDR3 DNA: TGTGCCAGCTCACCTGGACAGGGCGAAAAACTGTTTTTT; CDR3 protein: CASSPGQGEKLFF
J gene: TRBJ2-1; D gene: .; V gene: TRBV7-2; clone size: .; CDR3 DNA: TGTGCCAGCAGCTCCGGGGTCCGGGGCTACAATGAGCAGTTCTTC; CDR3 protein: CASSSGVRGYNEQFF
J gene: TRBJ1-4; D gene: TRBD1; V gene: TRBV4-1; clone size: .; CDR3 DNA: TGCGCCAGCAGCCCTCGGACAGGTTGGGATGAAAAACTGTTTTTT; CDR3 protein: CASSPRTGWDEKLFF
J gene: TRBJ1-5; D gene: .; V gene: TRBV2; clone size: .; CDR3 DNA: TGTGCCAGCAGTGATGAGGGATGGAATCAGCCCCAGCATTTT; CDR3 protein: CASSDEGWNQPQHF
J gene: TRBJ1-5; D gene: .; V gene: TRBV9; clone size: .; CDR3 DNA: TGTGCCAGCAGCGTAGGTCATAGCAATCAGCCCCAGCATTTT; CDR3 protein: CASSVGHSNQPQHF
J gene: TRBJ1-1; D gene: .; V gene: TRBV6-5; clone size: .; CDR3 DNA: TGTGCCAGCAGTTTTCGGGGTAACACTGAAGCTTTCTTT; CDR3 protein: CASSFRGNTEAFF
J gene: TRBJ2-7; D gene: TRBD2; V gene: TRBV27; clone size: .; CDR3 DNA: TGTGCCAGCAGCCGGACTAGCGGGAGCTACGAGCAGTACTTC; CDR3 protein: CASSRTSGSYEQYF
J gene: TRBJ1-1; D gene: TRBD1; V gene: TRBV7-2; clone size: .; CDR3 DNA: TGTGCCAGCAGCCTAATAACAGGGGGCGTGAACACTGAAGCTTTCTTT; CDR3 protein: CASSLITGGVNTEAFF
J gene: TRBJ1-5; D gene: .; V gene: TRBV19; clone size: .; CDR3 DNA: TGTGCCAGTAGTATCTCTGGGGGGAGCTATCAGCCCCAGCATTTT; CDR3 protein: CASSISGGSYQPQHF
J gene: TRBJ1-5; D gene: .; V gene: TRBV9; clone size: .; CDR3 DNA: TGTGCCAGCAGCTTGAGTAATAGCAATCAGCCCCAGCATTTT; CDR3 protein: CASSLSNSNQPQHF
J gene: TRBJ2-7; D gene: TRBD1; V gene: TRBV27; clone size: .; CDR3 DNA: TGTGCCAGCAGTCTTTCCCCGCCCCTGACAGGGAGCGAGCAGTACTTC; CDR3 protein: CASSLSPPLTGSEQYF
J gene: TRBJ1-2; D gene: TRBD1; V gene: TRBV7-9; clone size: .; CDR3 DNA: TGTGCCAGCAGCTTAAGTGAGGGACAGGGGCCTCTAGATGGCTACACCTTC; CDR3 protein: CASSLSEGQGPLDGYTF
J gene: TRBJ1-1; D gene: .; V gene: TRBV12-3/TRBV12-4; clone size: .; CDR3 DNA: TGTGCCAGCAGTTTTGGAGAGACTGAAGCTTTCTTT; CDR3 protein: CASSFGETEAFF
J gene: TRBJ2-3; D gene: .; V gene: TRBV30; clone size: once; CDR3 DNA: TGTGCCTGGAGTGTACCTAGGTCTTTTGTGACAGATACGCAGTATTTT; CDR3 protein: CAWSVPRSFVTDTQYF
J gene: TRBJ1-6; D gene: .; V gene: TRBV28; clone size: .; CDR3 DNA: TGTGCCAGCCGACGTGGGCTTATAGGTTCACCCCTCCACTTT; CDR3 protein: CASRRGLIGSPLHF
J gene: TRBJ1-3; D gene: TRBD1; V gene: TRBV19; clone size: .; CDR3 DNA: TGTGCCAGTACACAATCGAGGGGACAGGAGAGAAACACCATATATTTT; CDR3 protein: CASTQSRGQERNTIYF
J gene: TRBJ1-2; D gene: TRBD1; V gene: TRBV28; clone size: .; CDR3 DNA: TGTGCCAGCAGCCTCTACAGGGGGGCGGGCTACACCTTC; CDR3 protein: CASSLYRGAGYTF
J gene: TRBJ2-7; D gene: TRBD2; V gene: TRBV6-9; clone size: .; CDR3 DNA: TGTGCCAGCAGTTGCATGAGCGGGAGGAGGGAGCAGTACTTC; CDR3 protein: CASSCMSGRREQYF
J gene: TRBJ2-3; D gene: .; V gene: TRBV28; clone size: .; CDR3 DNA: TGTGCCAGCAGTTTTCGGCGGGCTAGTTTGTTCGCAGATACGCAGTATTTT; CDR3 protein: CASSFRRASLFADTQYF
J gene: TRBJ2-1; D gene: .; V gene: TRBV20-1; clone size: .; CDR3 DNA: TGCAGTGCTAGTAACACCAATGAGCAGTTCTTC; CDR3 protein: CSASNTNEQFF
J gene: TRBJ1-5; D gene: .; V gene: TRBV14; clone size: .; CDR3 DNA: TGTGCCAGCAGTTGGGCAGGCTTCAATCAGCCCCAGCATTTT; CDR3 protein: CASSWAGFNQPQHF
J gene: TRBJ2-3; D gene: .; V gene: TRBV6-2/TRBV6-3; clone size: .; CDR3 DNA: TGTGCCAGCAGTTATCTCAGAGGAGGTACGCAGTATTTT; CDR3 protein: CASSYLRGGTQYF
J gene: TRBJ1-4; D gene: TRBD1; V gene: TRBV7-9; clone size: .; CDR3 DNA: TGTGCCAGCAGCCACGATCCAGGGGGTGCCACCGAAAAACTGTTTTTT; CDR3 protein: CASSHDPGGATEKLFF
J gene: TRBJ2-5; D gene: TRBD2; V gene: TRBV7-9; clone size: .; CDR3 DNA: TGTGCCAGCAGCTTTCCGGGACTAGCGGGAGAAAAGACCCAGTACTTC; CDR3 protein: CASSFPGLAGEKTQYF
J gene: TRBJ1-1; D gene: .; V gene: TRBV20-1; clone size: .; CDR3 DNA: TGCAGTGCCCCCAACGGGGGGGTTTTCTTT; CDR3 protein: CSAPNGGVFF
J gene: TRBJ1-5; D gene: .; V gene: TRBV28; clone size: .; CDR3 DNA: TGTGCCAGCAGTCCCTACGGAGGTGGCAATCAGCCCCAGCATTTT; CDR3 protein: CASSPYGGGNQPQHF
J gene: TRBJ2-2; D gene: TRBD2; V gene: TRBV11-2; clone size: .; CDR3 DNA: TGTGCCAGCAGCTTTAGCGGGAGGGCCGGGACCGGGGAGCTGTTTTTT; CDR3 protein: CASSFSGRAGTGELFF
J gene: TRBJ1-1; D gene: TRBD1; V gene: TRBV7-9; clone size: .; CDR3 DNA: TGTGCCAGCAGCTTCTGGACAGGGCGAACTGAAGCTTTCTTT; CDR3 protein: CASSFWTGRTEAFF
J gene: TRBJ2-2; D gene: TRBD2; V gene: TRBV3-1/TRBV3-2; clone size: once; CDR3 DNA: TGTGCCAGCAGCCAAGGAGCTACCGCGGGAGTACGGACCGGGGAGCTGTTTTTT; CDR3 protein: CASSQGATAGVRTGELFF
J gene: TRBJ1-2; D gene: .; V gene: TRBV28; clone size: .; CDR3 DNA: TGTGCCAGCAGGGGAACAGGGAGTCGGGACTATGGCTACACCTTC; CDR3 protein: CASRGTGSRDYGYTF
J gene: TRBJ2-1; D gene: .; V gene: TRBV9; clone size: .; CDR3 DNA: TGTGCCAGCAGCGCTAGCCTTGCGGGGTCCTACAATGAGCAGTTCTTC; CDR3 protein: CASSASLAGSYNEQFF
J gene: TRBJ2-7; D gene: TRBD1; V gene: TRBV6-5; clone size: .; CDR3 DNA: TGTGCCAGCAGAACAGTCCAAGACAGGGTCTACGAGCAGTACTTC; CDR3 protein: CASRTVQDRVYEQYF
J gene: TRBJ1-2; D gene: .; V gene: TRBV12-3/TRBV12-4; clone size: .; CDR3 DNA: TGTGCCAGCAGGGGCTCGGGGGACTATGGCTACACCTTC; CDR3 protein: CASRGSGDYGYTF